This T cell receptor beta chain was profiled in a study of Ad26.COV2.S vaccination and SARS-CoV-2 variants. Study-level results: The analyses of TCR breadth and depth may have understated the size of total T cell responses. Vaccinees reportedly had broad spike-specific CD8+ and CD4+ T cell responses. Vaccine recipients and placebo recipients showed similar non-spike TCR breadth.

Trimming took off 0 bases at V and 5 bases at J, with 4 bases between the two ends. CDR1 is SGHNT and CDR2 is YENEEA in the germline V gene. The CDR3 is 13 residues long. This table comes from immunoSEQ multiplex PCR, and its TCRdb copy is limited to in-frame clones, with some not included. In the table there are under 150,000 clones, 70% to 90% of which are singletons. A word on this clone: The antigen remains unidentified.

The gene calls are TRBV11-3 and TRBJ2-2; D ambiguous. The origin of this receptor is a human donor who had recovered from COVID-19. Sequences were derived from peripheral blood, sampled after recovery from COVID-19. The CDR3 loop is CASSLEGTGELFF. The CDR3 DNA follows: TGTGCCAGCAGCTTAGAGGGGACCGGGGAGCTGTTTTTT.